This TCR beta chain derives from a study of blood T cell repertoires in COVID-19. Only in-frame clones appear in the TCRdb table, and some are missing; sequencing was by immunoSEQ multiplex PCR. In the table there are some 250,000 clones, 86% of which are singletons. Germline CDR1 reads LNHDA; CDR2 reads SQIVND (reference sequence). The CDR3 covers 13 residues. V gave up 11 bases and J gave up 3 bases, with 16 bases separating them. The sequence was obtained from a woman aged 25-40 years who had recovered from COVID-19. The material sequenced was peripheral blood. The genes are TRBV19 and TRBJ1-1, with D possibly being TRBD1 (5 bases). This chain's CDR3 is CASRGGQDTEAFF. The CDR3 DNA is TGTGCCTCAAGGGGAGGCCAGGACACTGAAGCTTTCTTT.